This T cell receptor (beta chain) stems from a study of blood T cell repertoires in COVID-19. This CDR3 is built from 14 residues. After removal of 6 bases from V and 2 bases from J, the junction contained 6 bases not matched to a gene. CDR1 is SGHTA and CDR2 is FQGNSA in the germline V gene. The method was immunoSEQ multiplex PCR; TCRdb's version includes in-frame clones alone and lacks a portion of them. Of 70,000 to 95,000 clones listed, roughly 82% are singletons. This clone was seen just once. The TCR comes from a woman aged 60 to 75 with acute or convalescent COVID-19. This chain joins TRBV7-2 and TRBJ1-2, with 7 positions matching TRBD1. The specimen was peripheral blood. The CDR3, as DNA: TGTGCCAGCAGGCTCGGGGGACAGAACTATGGCTACACCTTC. Its protein is CASRLGGQNYGYTF.